A selection of T cell receptor beta chains follows, all from one sample in a study of T cell responses to AZD1222 COVID-19 vaccine. Assay: immunoSEQ multiplex PCR; the TCRdb copy retains only in-frame clones and omits some. The table has 130,000 to 150,000 clones, under 95% seen once; the top ten hold roughly 2.8%. The sample consisted of peripheral blood, taken on day 0 of MenACWY control vaccination. The origin of the receptors is an adult in good health. Both conserved end residues are part of each CDR3.

TRBV14	CASSPRATFNEKLFF
TRBV24-1	CATSDPASYEQYF
TRBV19	CASSTGQGAYEQYF
TRBV5-4	CASLPGQGSTGELFF
TRBV5-1	CASSPGQGRAEAFF
TRBV7-9	CASSLGTGGYTF
TRBV5-1	CASSQTPPYEQYF
TRBV2	CASSELVRGAGYTF
TRBV27	CASRRAGSTDTQYF
TRBV5-4	CASGTGGGNQETQYF
TRBV7-8	CASSLYGAGSNTEAFF
TRBV10-3	CAISGDSGVYRTQYF
TRBV7-9	CASSQGGLQGLNEQFF
TRBV5-1	CASSSRDTIQETQYF
TRBV6-5	CASSQTYSYEQYF
TRBV2	CASTGTGPTEAFF
TRBV27	CASSPLENKATEAFF
TRBV6-1	CASSEQVFGQFF
TRBV19	CASSIQGFGTEAFF
TRBV14	CASNSREGPLHF
TRBV7-3	CASSPGGGYEQYF
TRBV15	CATSRAVTEAFF
TRBV6-5	CASSYSDGSYNEQFF
TRBV21-1	CASSKEKEDGRRYGYTF
TRBV5-5	CASSPFSRGEQYF
TRBV9	CASSVSNGRLETQYF
TRBV6-5	CASSRQGDTEAFF
TRBV3-1/TRBV3-2	CASSRRSGQVNYGYTF
TRBV7-8	CASSPSTIYEQYF
TRBV4-1	CASSQVLRTAFELFF
TRBV29-1	CSVSVGGYTREQYF
TRBV14	CASSQEFAGRELEETQYF
TRBV5-4	CASSLVPERQFF
TRBV28	CATTDYNSPLHF
TRBV7-6	CASSYTGQETQYF
TRBV11-2	CASSLDPGAVYGYTF
TRBV5-1	CASSLNRGYEQYF
TRBV5-1	CASSLLGQKNEKLFF
TRBV3-1/TRBV3-2	CASSLRGSSYNEQFF
TRBV2	CATQFRAQLSGNTIYF
TRBV6-5	CASTRQGNRYGYTF
TRBV5-1	CASNPPMEYNEQFF
TRBV5-1	CASSLRGIQRDTEAFF
TRBV4-1	CASRPDIHAYEQYF
TRBV30	CAWSRPPRTYGYTF
TRBV20-1	CSALSWNTIYF